Reported below is one TCR beta chain. The data originate from a study of blood T cell repertoires in COVID-19. Study in general: Samples came from the United States, Italy and Spain, spanning acute and convalescent COVID-19. T cells, B-cell-depleted T cells, or PBMCs provided the cDNA or gDNA that served as material.

V dropped 6 bases and J dropped 5; count of bases not matched to a gene: 18. CDR3 length: 17 residues. Germline assignment: CDR1 SQVTM and CDR2 ANQGSEA. The protocol was immunoSEQ multiplex PCR, while the TCRdb copy is restricted to in-frame clones and leaves out a portion. Among some 140,000 clones listed, less than 90% were seen once. Source material: PBMCs or T cells enriched from blood (not recorded which). This chain links TRBV29-1 with TRBJ2-1, with 8 positions matching TRBD2. The receptor was derived from a man aged 35 to 55 with acute COVID-19. In DNA, the CDR3 is TGCAGCGTGGGGGTCCTCAGCGGGAGCGATCCCAACAATGAGCAGTTCTTC. Translating gives CSVGVLSGSDPNNEQFF.